This T cell receptor beta chain was obtained from a study of T cell responses to AZD1222 COVID-19 vaccine. Study results and limitations: Dominant at 160-218 and 743-854, vaccine-associated CD4 TCRs also spanned spike. Two doses of AZD1222 preceded a rise in Spike-specific TCR breadth and depth. Variant regions that are unmutated are reportedly the target of nearly half of spike-specific TCRs. Baseline serology detected seropositivity in only five to seven AZD1222 recipients.

For this clone: The antigen remains unidentified.

Method: immunoSEQ multiplex PCR; TCRdb's copy keeps in-frame clones and lacks some. Found here are approximately 110,000 clones, 89% of them singletons; the top ten hold about 40%. Looked up from germline, CDR1 is SGHTA and CDR2 is FQGNSA. There are 14 residues in the CDR3. Trimming pared 3 bases from V and 2 bases from J, leaving 8 bases between. This material consisted of peripheral blood, taken 28 days after the second AZD1222 dose. The V call is TRBV7-2, the J call TRBJ2-4, with D uncertain. The source of this sequence is an adult who received the AZD1222 COVID-19 vaccine. CDR3: CASSFGTTKNIQYF. CDR3 DNA: TGTGCCAGCAGCTTTGGCACAACCAAAAACATTCAGTACTTC.